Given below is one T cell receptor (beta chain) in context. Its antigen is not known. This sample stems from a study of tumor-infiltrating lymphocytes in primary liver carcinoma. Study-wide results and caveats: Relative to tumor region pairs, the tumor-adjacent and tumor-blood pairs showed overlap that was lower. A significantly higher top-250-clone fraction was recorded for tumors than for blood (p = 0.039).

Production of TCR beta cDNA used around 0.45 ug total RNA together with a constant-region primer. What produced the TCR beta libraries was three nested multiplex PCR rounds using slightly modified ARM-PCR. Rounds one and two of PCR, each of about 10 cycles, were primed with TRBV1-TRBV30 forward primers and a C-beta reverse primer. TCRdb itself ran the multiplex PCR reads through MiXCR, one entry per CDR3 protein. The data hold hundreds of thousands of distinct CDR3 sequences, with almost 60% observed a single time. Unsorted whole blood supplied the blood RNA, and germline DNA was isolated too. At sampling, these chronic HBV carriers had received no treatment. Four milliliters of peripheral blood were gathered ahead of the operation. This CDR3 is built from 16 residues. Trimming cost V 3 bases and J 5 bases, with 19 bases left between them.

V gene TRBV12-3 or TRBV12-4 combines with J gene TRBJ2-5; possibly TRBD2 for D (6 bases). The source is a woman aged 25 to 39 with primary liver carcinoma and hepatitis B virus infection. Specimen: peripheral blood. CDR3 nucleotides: TGTGCCAGCAGTTTGGAAGGAAGCGGGCCCCATGAGACCCAGTACTTC. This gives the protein CASSLEGSGPHETQYF.